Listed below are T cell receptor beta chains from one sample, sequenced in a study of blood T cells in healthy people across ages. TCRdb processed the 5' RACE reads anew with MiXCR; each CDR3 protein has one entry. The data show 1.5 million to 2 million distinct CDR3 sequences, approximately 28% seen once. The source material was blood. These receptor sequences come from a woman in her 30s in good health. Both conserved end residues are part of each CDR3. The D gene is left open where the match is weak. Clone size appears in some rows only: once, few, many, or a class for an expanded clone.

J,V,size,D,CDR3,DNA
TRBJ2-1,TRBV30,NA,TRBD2,CAWSVGLAGYNEQFF,TGTGCCTGGAGTGTAGGGCTAGCGGGTTACAATGAGCAGTTCTTC
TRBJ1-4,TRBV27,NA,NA,CASSLRGGLRGVNEKLFF,TGTGCCAGCAGTTTGAGGGGGGGATTGCGCGGGGTTAATGAAAAACTGTTTTTT
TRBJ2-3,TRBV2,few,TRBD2,CASSGFSGESTDTQYF,TGTGCCAGCAGTGGTTTTAGCGGGGAAAGCACAGATACGCAGTATTTT
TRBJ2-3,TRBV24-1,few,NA,CATRQTSGPDTQYF,TGTGCCACCCGACAAACCTCTGGACCAGATACGCAGTATTTT
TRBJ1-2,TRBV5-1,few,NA,CASSREGPLYGYTF,TGCGCCAGCAGTAGGGAGGGGCCCCTCTATGGCTACACCTTC
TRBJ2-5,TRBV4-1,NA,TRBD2,CASSQSTSGSVREAQYF,TGCGCCAGCAGCCAGTCGACTAGCGGGAGTGTACGCGAGGCCCAGTACTTC
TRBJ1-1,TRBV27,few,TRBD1,CASSSPWTGIKTEAFF,TGTGCCAGCAGTTCCCCCTGGACAGGGATTAAGACTGAAGCTTTCTTT
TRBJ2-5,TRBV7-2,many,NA,CASSSGSGAGETQYF,TGTGCCAGCAGCTCGGGGTCGGGAGCAGGAGAGACCCAGTACTTC
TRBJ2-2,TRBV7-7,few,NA,CAIGSGQNTGELFF,TGTGCCATCGGCTCGGGACAGAACACCGGGGAGCTGTTTTTT
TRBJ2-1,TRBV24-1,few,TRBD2,CAASRTSGGPQFF,TGTGCCGCCTCGAGGACTAGCGGGGGCCCGCAGTTCTTC
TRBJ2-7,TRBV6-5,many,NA,CASIHRLGSLLEQYF,TGTGCCAGCATCCACCGTCTGGGATCCCTCCTCGAGCAGTACTTC
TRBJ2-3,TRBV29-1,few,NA,CSVEGSFTSTDTQYF,TGCAGCGTTGAGGGGTCCTTTACTAGCACAGATACGCAGTATTTT
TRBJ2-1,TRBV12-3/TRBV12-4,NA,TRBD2,CASTRLAGENEQFF,TGTGCCAGCACCAGACTAGCGGGAGAGAATGAGCAGTTCTTC
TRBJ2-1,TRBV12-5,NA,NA,CASAPDSGSNEQFF,TGTGCTAGTGCCCCGGATAGCGGATCAAATGAGCAGTTCTTC
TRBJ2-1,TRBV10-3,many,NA,CAISELGNNEQFF,TGTGCCATCAGTGAGCTGGGCAACAATGAGCAGTTCTTC
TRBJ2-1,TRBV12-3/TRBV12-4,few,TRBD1,CASSPRTGLNEQFF,TGTGCCAGCAGTCCTCGGACAGGGCTGAATGAGCAGTTCTTC
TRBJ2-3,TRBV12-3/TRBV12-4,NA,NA,CAGSFDGDTDTQYF,TGTGCCGGCAGTTTCGACGGCGACACAGATACGCAGTATTTT
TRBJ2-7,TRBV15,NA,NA,CATSRGAGPYEQYF,TGTGCCACCAGCAGAGGGGCAGGCCCCTACGAGCAGTACTTC
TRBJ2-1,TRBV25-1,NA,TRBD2,CASERGTNYNEQFF,TGTGCCAGCGAAAGAGGGACTAACTACAATGAGCAGTTCTTC
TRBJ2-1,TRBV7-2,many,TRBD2,CASSLVGGLAGGNEQFF,TGTGCCAGCAGCTTAGTCGGCGGACTAGCGGGAGGGAATGAGCAGTTCTTC
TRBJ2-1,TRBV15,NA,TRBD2,CATSRANSGGRNEQFF,TGTGCCACCAGCAGAGCCAATAGCGGGGGTCGGAATGAGCAGTTCTTC
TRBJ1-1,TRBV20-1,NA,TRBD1,CSASRGGMNTEAFF,TGCAGTGCTAGTAGAGGGGGCATGAACACTGAAGCTTTCTTT
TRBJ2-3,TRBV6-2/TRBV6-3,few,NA,CASSYSKGRAADTQYF,TGTGCCAGCAGTTACTCGAAGGGCAGGGCCGCAGATACGCAGTATTTT
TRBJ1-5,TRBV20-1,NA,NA,CSARVSGYSNQPQHF,TGCAGTGCTAGAGTGTCGGGATATAGCAATCAGCCCCAGCATTTT
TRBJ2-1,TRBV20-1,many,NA,CSARRDYNEQFF,TGCAGTGCTAGACGGGACTACAATGAGCAGTTCTTC
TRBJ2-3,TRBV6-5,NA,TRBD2,CASSYTSGRWGDTQYF,TGTGCCAGCAGTTATACTAGCGGGAGGTGGGGAGATACGCAGTATTTT
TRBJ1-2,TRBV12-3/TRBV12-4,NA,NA,CASSLMTAYGYTF,TGTGCCAGCAGTCTAATGACTGCTTATGGCTACACCTTC
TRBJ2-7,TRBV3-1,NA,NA,CASSRDFQSEQYF,TGTGCCAGCAGTCGGGACTTCCAGTCCGAGCAGTACTTC
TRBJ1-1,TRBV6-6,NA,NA,CASSYEGRGTEAFF,TGTGCCAGCAGTTACGAGGGGAGGGGCACTGAAGCTTTCTTT
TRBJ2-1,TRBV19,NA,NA,CASSPMSRRAGGNEQFF,TGTGCCAGTAGCCCGATGAGCCGGCGGGCCGGTGGAAATGAGCAGTTCTTC
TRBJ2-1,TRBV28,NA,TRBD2,CASRLAGVEDEQFF,TGTGCCAGCAGGTTAGCGGGGGTCGAGGATGAGCAGTTCTTC
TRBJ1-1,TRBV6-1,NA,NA,CASSEPHKGKNTEAFF,TGTGCCAGCAGTGAACCCCATAAGGGGAAAAACACTGAAGCTTTCTTT
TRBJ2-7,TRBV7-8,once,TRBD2,CASRPLAGSSYEQYF,TGTGCCAGCAGGCCGCTAGCGGGAAGCTCCTACGAGCAGTACTTC
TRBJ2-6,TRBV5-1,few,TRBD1,CASSLGQGATGANVLTF,TGCGCCAGCAGCTTGGGACAGGGGGCGACGGGGGCCAACGTCCTGACTTTC
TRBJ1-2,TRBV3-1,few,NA,CASNSDSAANYGYTF,TGTGCCAGCAACTCCGACAGTGCAGCTAACTATGGCTACACCTTC
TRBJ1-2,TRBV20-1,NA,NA,CSAGATSDGYTF,TGCAGTGCGGGGGCCACATCAGATGGCTACACCTTC
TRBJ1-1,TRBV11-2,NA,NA,CASSLVPREVNTEAFF,TGTGCCAGCAGCTTAGTTCCCAGGGAGGTGAACACTGAAGCTTTCTTT
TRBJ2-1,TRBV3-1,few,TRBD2,CASSQDVGLAGLEQFF,TGTGCCAGCAGCCAAGACGTAGGACTAGCGGGACTTGAGCAGTTCTTC
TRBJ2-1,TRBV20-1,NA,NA,CSAIYLHRISYNEQFF,TGCAGTGCCATCTACCTTCACAGGATCTCCTACAATGAGCAGTTCTTC
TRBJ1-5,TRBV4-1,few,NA,CASSQVRMPTASQPQHF,TGCGCCAGCAGCCAAGTCCGCATGCCCACGGCCAGCCAGCCCCAGCATTTT
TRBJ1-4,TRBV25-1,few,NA,CAGSNRAGLIEKLFF,TGTGCCGGCAGCAACCGGGCCGGGCTTATTGAAAAACTGTTTTTT
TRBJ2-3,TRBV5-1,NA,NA,CASSSPQTDTQYF,TGCGCCAGCAGCTCGCCCCAGACAGATACGCAGTATTTT
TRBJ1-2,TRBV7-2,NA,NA,CASSRTGTEPYGYTF,TGTGCCAGCAGCAGAACCGGGACGGAGCCCTATGGCTACACCTTC
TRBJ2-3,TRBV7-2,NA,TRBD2,CASSSRETSGYADTQYF,TGTGCCAGCAGCTCCAGGGAGACTAGCGGGTACGCAGATACGCAGTATTTT
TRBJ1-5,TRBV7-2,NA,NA,CASSLDMGQPQHF,TGTGCCAGCAGCTTAGATATGGGCCAGCCCCAGCATTTT
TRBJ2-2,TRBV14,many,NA,CASRGQTNTGELFF,TGTGCCAGCCGGGGACAAACGAACACCGGGGAGCTGTTTTTT
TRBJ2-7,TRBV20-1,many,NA,CSAPGLSYEQYF,TGCAGTGCTCCCGGACTTTCCTACGAGCAGTACTTC
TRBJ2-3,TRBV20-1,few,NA,CSADVVGGTDTQYF,TGCAGTGCTGATGTGGTAGGCGGCACAGATACGCAGTATTTT
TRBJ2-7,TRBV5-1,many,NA,CASSLGQVSAYEQYF,TGCGCCAGCAGCTTGGGACAGGTCAGCGCCTACGAGCAGTACTTC
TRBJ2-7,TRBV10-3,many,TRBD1,CAISELRTGTYEQYF,TGTGCCATCAGTGAGCTAAGGACAGGGACCTACGAGCAGTACTTC
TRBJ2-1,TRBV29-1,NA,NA,CSVDVRIRQEEQFF,TGCAGCGTTGACGTGCGGATACGGCAGGAGGAGCAGTTCTTC
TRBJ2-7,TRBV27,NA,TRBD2,CASTPRLAGGSREQYF,TGTGCCAGCACCCCTCGCTTGGCGGGAGGTTCCCGTGAGCAGTACTTC
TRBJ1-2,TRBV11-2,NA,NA,CASSLIDSLGYTF,TGTGCCAGCAGCTTAATCGATTCGTTAGGCTACACCTTC